Each of the 32 T cell receptor beta chains below was sequenced from the same sample in a study of control samples from healthy donors and cancer patients (dated by TCRdb to the early 2020s). Library creation used the immunoSEQ multiplex PCR assay. TCRdb provides this immuneACCESS table in a form limited to in-frame rearrangements. Some clones are lacking; in checked studies, under half of them reflect an unresolved V gene, and why the rest are absent is not known. The sample yields 120,000 or so clones; more than 75% were counted once. The ten largest account for around 1.8% of the sample. The specimen was blood. The receptors derive from a man aged 18 to 30 in good health.

This clone was detected once. The rearrangement joins TRBV18 to TRBJ1-2; D not certain. Germline V gene data show CDR1 as KGHSH and CDR2 as LQKENI. The CDR3 runs to 12 residues. Trimming shortened V by 6 bases and J by 7 bases, and 12 bases separated the two germline ends. In DNA form, the CDR3 reads TGTGCCAGCTCGGCCACCTTGAGTGGCTACACCTTC. Its protein product is CASSATLSGYTF.

The gene calls are TRBV5-6 and TRBJ1-6; 10 nucleotides line up with TRBD1. CDR3 length: 14 amino acids. Trimming cost V 3 bases and J 10 bases; bases outside gene matches: 4. Germline-derived CDR1 and CDR2 are SGHDT and YYEEEE. This CDR3 is CASSSGTGVSPLHF. As DNA, the CDR3 is TGTGCCAGCAGCTCCGGGACAGGGGTATCACCCCTCCACTTT.

The gene calls are TRBV21-1 and TRBJ1-5; the table's D gene call, TRBD1, was not cross checked with the DNA. TRBV21-1 is flagged as a pseudogene. The CDR3 runs to 16 residues. CDR3 coding DNA: TGTGCCAGCAGCGAAGGACAGGGGGCGTACAATCAGCCCCAGCATTTT. The encoded protein is CASSEGQGAYNQPQHF.

The chain recombines TRBV3-1 (or the pseudogene TRBV3-2) with TRBJ2-1; D perhaps matches TRBD1 (5 bases). The V gene's germline CDR1 is LGHDT and CDR2 YNNKEL (reference sequence). The CDR3 totals 11 residues. V was trimmed by 4 bases and J by 12 bases, leaving 10 bases between them. Here the CDR3 DNA reads TGTGCCAGCAGCCCAGGGTCCCTGCAGTTCTTC. It encodes CASSPGSLQFF.

V and J are TRBV14 and TRBJ2-7; weak D call: TRBD1 (6 bases). This CDR3 has 16 residues. Trimming removed 2 bases from V and 1 base from J, with 15 bases in between. From germline, CDR1 is SGHDN and CDR2 FVKESK. Written as DNA, the CDR3 is TGTGCCAGCAGCCAACACCGACAGGCAGTATCCTACGAGCAGTACTTC. This codes for CASSQHRQAVSYEQYF.

V usage is TRBV19 and J usage is TRBJ1-4; D possibly corresponds to TRBD1 (5 bases). V was shortened by 6 bases and J by 4 bases, with 18 bases between the two germline ends. Germline V gene lookup returns CDR1 LNHDA and CDR2 SQIVND (reference sequence). This CDR3 is built from 16 residues. The CDR3 DNA follows: TGTGCCAGTAGCGACTATGCTGGGGGGTTTAATGAAAAACTGTTTTTT. Protein: CASSDYAGGFNEKLFF. The entire variable domain, with the rest obtained from reference TRBV19 and TRBJ1-4, is as follows: DGGITQSPKYLFRKEGQNVTLSCEQNLNHDAMYWYRQDPGQGLRLIYYSQIVNDFQKGDIAEGYSVSREKKESFPLTVTSAQKNPTAFYLCASSDYAGGFNEKLFFGSGTQLSVL.

The chain recombines TRBV18 with TRBJ2-1; 7 bases map to TRBD2. The CDR3 is made up of 14 amino acids. Unmatched junction bases numbered 5, after V lost 4 bases and J lost 5 bases. Germline-derived CDR1 and CDR2 are KGHSH and LQKENI. CDR3 bases: TGTGCCAGCTCACTAGGACTAGACAACAATGAGCAGTTCTTC. It translates to CASSLGLDNNEQFF.

As concerns this clone: An end of the junction differs from the germline gene, which may be a read error. V usage is TRBV7-9 and J usage is TRBJ2-2; 11 nucleotides line up with TRBD2. This CDR3 is built from 15 residues. From germline, CDR1 is SEHNR and CDR2 FQNEAQ (reference sequence). The CDR3 DNA is TGTGCCAGCAGTTTAGCGGGAGGGCCGGCCGGGGAGCTGTTTTTT. This gives the protein CASSLAGGPAGELFF.

This chain joins TRBV7-9 and TRBJ1-1; perhaps TRBD1 as D (5 bases). V was shortened by 3 bases and J by 4 bases, with 12 bases between the two germline ends. The CDR3 extends over 14 amino acids. The germline V gene encodes CDR1 SEHNR and CDR2 FQNEAQ (reference sequence). The CDR3 reads CASSFSGPGTEAFF. For the CDR3, the DNA is TGTGCCAGCAGCTTTTCGGGGCCAGGCACTGAAGCTTTCTTT.

The gene calls are TRBV7-3 and TRBJ1-2, with TRBD1 as a possible D gene (6 bases). V shed 1 base and J shed 4 bases, with 16 bases lying between them. This CDR3 has 16 amino acids. Germline-derived CDR1 and CDR2 are SGHTA and FQGTGA. The chain's CDR3 is CASSLNPWTERYGYTF. The CDR3, as DNA: TGTGCCAGCAGCTTAAACCCCTGGACAGAACGCTATGGCTACACCTTC.

This chain joins TRBV19 and TRBJ2-7, with D maybe TRBD2 (5 bases). The germline V gene encodes CDR1 LNHDA and CDR2 SQIVND (reference sequence). The CDR3 sequence is 14 residues long. The V end was cut by 4 bases, the J end by 1 base, with 11 bases between. The CDR3 sequence is CASSRISASYEQYF. In DNA, the CDR3 is TGTGCCAGTAGTAGGATTAGCGCTTCCTACGAGCAGTACTTC. Full variable domain (rest looked up from reference TRBV19 and TRBJ2-7): DGGITQSPKYLFRKEGQNVTLSCEQNLNHDAMYWYRQDPGQGLRLIYYSQIVNDFQKGDIAEGYSVSREKKESFPLTVTSAQKNPTAFYLCASSRISASYEQYFGPGTRLTVT.

The V call is TRBV7-9, the J call TRBJ2-1; 8 bases are shared with TRBD1. Germline lookup yields CDR1 SEHNR and CDR2 FQNEAQ (reference sequence). The CDR3 contains 15 residues. Unmatched junction bases numbered 10, after V lost 5 bases and J lost 7 bases. The CDR3 is CASSKWQGAGNEQFF. The CDR3 DNA sequence: TGTGCCAGCAGCAAATGGCAGGGGGCAGGTAATGAGCAGTTCTTC.

This chain uses TRBV24-1 with TRBJ2-1, with 12 nucleotides matching TRBD2. J was trimmed by 11 bases and V by 3 bases; bases with no gene match: 13. This CDR3 is built from 17 residues. Germline CDR1 reads KGHDR; CDR2 reads SFDVKD. The CDR3 region is CATSDRLAGEKLRQQFF. Written as DNA, the CDR3 is TGTGCCACCAGTGATAGACTAGCGGGAGAAAAATTGAGGCAGCAGTTCTTC.

The chain is built from TRBV5-1 and TRBJ2-1; TRBD1 agrees at 7 bases. With 5 bases clipped from V and 0 bases from J, the junction kept 8 bases outside the gene matches. CDR1 and CDR2 from the germline V gene are SGHRS and YFSETQ. CDR3 length: 16 amino acids. The CDR3 coding sequence is TGCGCCAGCAGACAGGGGCTGACGAGCTCCTACAATGAGCAGTTCTTC. Its protein product is CASRQGLTSSYNEQFF.

J is TRBJ2-3 and V is TRBV5-1; D is uncertain. CDR1 and CDR2 (germline): SGHRS, YFSETQ. V was cut by 2 bases and J by 4 bases, with 8 bases left in between. The CDR3 has 13 residues. The CDR3 spells CASSLSLSDTQYF. DNA for the CDR3: TGCGCCAGCAGCTTATCGCTTTCAGATACGCAGTATTTT. Full variable domain (rest looked up from reference TRBV5-1 and TRBJ2-3): KAGVTQTPRYLIKTRGQQVTLSCSPISGHRSVSWYQQTPGQGLQFLFEYFSETQRNKGNFPGRFSGRQFSNSRSEMNVSTLELGDSALYLCASSLSLSDTQYFGPGTRLTVL.

The V and J genes are TRBV9 and TRBJ2-7; a possible D gene is TRBD2 (6 bases). This CDR3 region has 14 residues. Germline V CDR1 and CDR2: SGDLS, YYNGEE. The germline V and J ends were trimmed by 4 bases and 3 bases, with 14 bases remaining between them. Here the CDR3 DNA reads TGTGCCAGCAGCCTGAGAGCGGGTGGCTACGAGCAGTACTTC. As protein: CASSLRAGGYEQYF.

The gene calls are TRBV19 and TRBJ2-4; D is undetermined. Trimming cost V 6 bases and J 6 bases, with 9 bases left between them. The CDR3 spans 12 residues. Germline V gene data show CDR1 as LNHDA and CDR2 as SQIVND (reference sequence). The CDR3 DNA sequence: TGTGCCAGTAGGGTGGCTCCAAACATTCAGTACTTC. Protein product: CASRVAPNIQYF.

This chain uses TRBV3-1 (or the pseudogene TRBV3-2) with TRBJ2-4; 7 bases map to TRBD2. V trimming: 3 bases; J trimming: 6 bases; junction bases outside the gene matches: 5. Germline V lookup: CDR1 LGHDT, CDR2 YNNKEL (reference sequence). The CDR3 runs to 14 residues. CDR3 amino acids: CASSQRELVNIQYF. The CDR3 DNA follows: TGTGCCAGCAGCCAGCGGGAGTTAGTAAACATTCAGTACTTC.

The chain combines TRBV18 with TRBJ2-7; D may be TRBD1 or TRBD2 (6 bases each). The CDR3 is 13 amino acids. CDR1 is KGHSH and CDR2 is LQKENI in the germline V gene. The ends were cut back, 3 bases at V and 5 bases at J, with 11 bases in the middle. The CDR3 bases are TGTGCCAGCTCACCTGGGGGGCCCAACGAGCAGTACTTC. It yields the protein CASSPGGPNEQYF. Full variable domain (rest looked up from reference TRBV18 and TRBJ2-7): NAGVMQNPRHLVRRRGQEARLRCSPMKGHSHVYWYRQLPEEGLKFMVYLQKENIIDESGMPKERFSAEFPKEGPSILRIQQVVRGDSAAYFCASSPGGPNEQYFGPGTRLTVT.

The rearrangement uses TRBV2 and TRBJ2-3, with 13 bases matching TRBD2. J gave up 1 base and V 4 bases, and 2 bases lay outside the gene matches. The CDR3 length is 16 residues. CDR1 and CDR2 from the germline V gene are SNHLY and FYNNEI. CDR3 sequence: CASSAGLAGGTDTQYF. The CDR3 DNA reads TGTGCCAGCAGTGCTGGACTAGCGGGAGGCACAGATACGCAGTATTTT.

The V call is TRBV2, the J call TRBJ2-7, with D perhaps matching TRBD1 (6 bases). This CDR3 comprises 17 residues. CDR1 is SNHLY and CDR2 is FYNNEI in the germline V gene. Trimming pared 1 base from V and 0 bases from J, leaving 16 bases between. The CDR3 DNA sequence: TGTGCCAGCAGTGAAGATCTCACAGGGTGGGGCTCCTACGAGCAGTACTTC. Its translation: CASSEDLTGWGSYEQYF. The full variable domain, completed using reference TRBV2 and TRBJ2-7, is EPEVTQTPSHQVTQMGQEVILRCVPISNHLYFYWYRQILGQKVEFLVSFYNNEISEKSEIFDDQFSVERPDGSNFTLKIRSTKLEDSAMYFCASSEDLTGWGSYEQYFGPGTRLTVT.

Only a few counts were recorded for this clone. An end of the junction differs from the germline gene, which may be a read error. The chain has TRBV27 and TRBJ1-5; 7 bases match TRBD1. Germline CDR1 MNHEY, CDR2 SMNVEV (reference sequence). This CDR3 is 15 amino acids long. The DNA for the CDR3 is TGTGCCAGCAGTTTATTTAAGGGGGCACAATCAGCCCCAGCATTT. Residues: CASSLFKGAQSAPAF.

The CDR3 nucleotides are TGTGCCAGCAGTTTCGGGACAGCGAACACTGAAGCTTTCTTT. This codes for CASSFGTANTEAFF. The genes are TRBV27 and TRBJ1-1, with TRBD1 identical over 7 bases. The V gene's germline CDR1 is MNHEY and CDR2 SMNVEV (reference sequence). V shed 3 bases and J 1 base; nucleotides not matched to a gene: 2. The length of the CDR3 is 14 residues.

The chain combines TRBV28 with TRBJ1-1; D ambiguous. Trimming took 3 bases from V and 0 from J, leaving 17 bases between them. The CDR3 sequence is 17 residues long. Germline V gene sequence: CDR1 MDHEN, CDR2 SYDVKM. The CDR3 coding sequence is TGTGCCAGCAGTTTTGGATCGGCAGGATACCTGAACACTGAAGCTTTCTTT. The encoded protein is CASSFGSAGYLNTEAFF.

V gene TRBV6-5 combines with J gene TRBJ1-1; the D gene is possibly TRBD1 (5 bases). The CDR3 spans 13 residues. Per the germline V gene, CDR1 is MNHEY and CDR2 is SVGAGI. Trimming removed 6 bases from V and 2 bases from J, with 10 bases in between. CDR3 DNA: TGTGCCAGCAGGCTGACAGATAACACTGAAGCTTTCTTT. Translation: CASRLTDNTEAFF.

The rearrangement uses TRBV7-8 and TRBJ2-1; the match to TRBD2 covers 8 bases. This CDR3 region has 17 residues. V shed 1 base, J shed 0 bases, and the junction held 5 bases outside the gene matches. Germline-derived CDR1 and CDR2 are SGHVS and FQNEAQ. The CDR3 region is CASSLEVAGSSYNEQFF. CDR3 nucleotide sequence: TGTGCCAGCAGCTTAGAGGTAGCGGGATCCTCCTACAATGAGCAGTTCTTC.

This clone was seen a single time. The rearrangement joins TRBV7-2 to TRBJ2-2; possibly TRBD1 for D (6 bases). Trimming removed 6 bases at V and 4 bases at J, with 18 bases between. The CDR3 is 16 amino acids. Germline values: CDR1 SGHTA, CDR2 FQGNSA. CDR3 DNA: TGTGCCAGCAGAGGTTCAGGGGCTAAGGGCACCGGGGAGCTGTTTTTT. Its protein is CASRGSGAKGTGELFF.

The chain carries TRBV9 and TRBJ1-1; no firm D call. Germline V gene sequence: CDR1 SGDLS, CDR2 YYNGEE. The CDR3 is 16 amino acids. V lost 3 bases and J lost 1, with 16 bases in between. For the CDR3, the DNA is TGTGCCAGCAGCGAAATTATCGGAGACGGGAACACTGAAGCTTTCTTT. As protein: CASSEIIGDGNTEAFF.

V usage is TRBV12-3 or TRBV12-4 and J usage is TRBJ1-2, with a tentative D call TRBD1 (5 bases). Trimming shortened V by 3 bases and J by 2 bases, and 7 bases separated the two germline ends. The CDR3 extends over 13 amino acids. Here the CDR3 DNA reads TGTGCCAGCAGTTTCGGGGACAACTATGGCTACACCTTC. Translating gives CASSFGDNYGYTF.

This rearrangement joins TRBV20-1 to TRBJ2-3, with 7 bases aligning to TRBD2. After removal of 3 bases from V and 3 bases from J, the junction contained 6 bases not matched to a gene. The CDR3 consists of 14 residues. CDR1 is DFQATT, CDR2 SNEGSKA, per germline (reference sequence). CDR3 DNA: TGCAGTGCTAGTTCGCGGGGGAGGACAGATACGCAGTATTTT. The encoded protein is CSASSRGRTDTQYF.

The genes are TRBV6-2 or TRBV6-3 and TRBJ1-3; D not resolved. Germline V CDR1 and CDR2: MNHEY, SVGEGT. This CDR3 comprises 14 residues. V was shortened by 0 bases and J by 2 bases, with 5 bases between the two germline ends. The CDR3 DNA follows: TGTGCCAGCAGTTACTCCGGAACTGGAAACACCATATATTTT. It yields the protein CASSYSGTGNTIYF.

CDR3 residues: CASRKTQDQPQHF. The CDR3, as DNA: TGTGCCAGCAGGAAAACACAGGATCAGCCCCAGCATTTT. The V gene is TRBV6-6, the J gene TRBJ1-5; D is perhaps TRBD1 (5 bases). Looked up from germline, CDR1 is MNHNY and CDR2 is SVGAGI (reference sequence). Deletions cut 6 bases from V and 5 bases from J, with 11 bases between. The CDR3 totals 13 residues.